The source of this T cell receptor beta chain is a study of cytomegalovirus exposure and HLA in healthy donors (dated by TCRdb to 2017 to 2019). About the study as a whole: According to a later analysis, one platform produced both the 100 to 150 validation repertoires and the 730 or so repertoires of the first cohort. The study was designed to test whether signatures of past pathogen exposure could be identified by cataloging public T cell receptors. In addition to the first cohort of 666 subjects, a separate validation cohort of 120 different subjects was used. To predict cytomegalovirus infection status, the study brought together high-throughput TCR immunosequencing, statistical association of individual TCRs with disease status, and machine learning.

Points the paper makes about the study in general: In vitro tests confirmed that a few of the cytomegalovirus-associated TCR beta chains recognize cytomegalovirus antigens. The study listed 150 to 200 TCR beta chains as associated with cytomegalovirus. Most TCR sequences were seen in very few donors, while some public TCRs were found in many individuals. A later analysis had no HLA typing for the validation cohort, so co-occurrence there was scored across all 130 or so repertoires. The classifier was reported to diagnose cytomegalovirus status with high specificity and sensitivity in both the original and validation cohorts. It was suggested by the authors that the approach could potentially be generalized to other disease states and immunological phenotypes. Of the cluster scores, 85% to 95% were above 0 in a later analysis, which found that TCRs clustered in the first cohort also tended to co-occur in the 95 to 150 validation repertoires.

Note on this clone: The target of this receptor is not known. The input lacks base qualities; no much larger clone sits a single base away.

At the junction V is shortened by 6 bases and J by 4 bases; bases outside the gene matches: 6. The germline V gene yields MNHEY for CDR1 and SVGAGI for CDR2. From cysteine to phenylalanine, the CDR3 is 15 amino acids long. Only the CDR3 DNA is retained, 45 bases long and in frame from the first base. Receptor amplification or capture employed the immunoSEQ multiplex PCR assay. The original pipeline was this. To diagnose cytomegalovirus status from the catalog of TCR beta chain sequences, a statistical classification framework was built. Sourced from immuneACCESS, this table was stored by TCRdb with only in-frame sequences that have V and J called. A share of the clones is absent; for the studies checked, an unresolved V gene accounts for under half, and the remainder has no known explanation. V and J calls and clone size are copied from that table; D and trimming were computed from the DNA. This sample comprises more than 120,000 clones, roughly 87% of them detected only once. The ten largest account for about 4.9% of the sample.

Donors formed part of the validation cohort, which comprised 120 subjects and was distinct from the first cohort of 666 subjects. The TCR was taken from a man aged 18 to 29 in good health and CMV-seropositive. The chain uses TRBV6-5 and TRBJ2-1, and TRBD2 aligns with 10 junction nucleotides. Input material: PBMCs. Here the CDR3 is given as CASRVTSGPYNEQFF. The DNA sequence is as follows: TGTGCCAGCAGAGTGACTAGCGGGCCTTACAATGAGCAGTTCTTC.